The clone carrying this T cell receptor (beta chain) was detected only once. This sample stems from a study of cytomegalovirus exposure and HLA in healthy donors. Per the germline V gene, CDR1 is WNHNN and CDR2 is SYGVQD (reference sequence). This CDR3 has 15 residues. V was shortened by 3 bases and J by 3 bases, with 14 bases between the two germline ends. The primer mix had 60 Vbeta and 13 Jbeta primers. Only in-frame clones appear in the TCRdb table, and some are missing; sequencing was by immunoSEQ multiplex PCR. Found here are 150,000 to 200,000 clones, roughly 80% of them singletons; the top ten hold 2.5% to 3.5%.

The sample consisted of PBMCs. This chain connects TRBV10-1 to TRBJ1-2; D uncertain. The source of this sequence is a female donor in good health and CMV-seronegative. The CDR3 here is CASSEGGIGYYGYTF. In DNA form, the CDR3 reads TGCGCCAGCAGTGAAGGAGGAATTGGGTACTATGGCTACACCTTC.